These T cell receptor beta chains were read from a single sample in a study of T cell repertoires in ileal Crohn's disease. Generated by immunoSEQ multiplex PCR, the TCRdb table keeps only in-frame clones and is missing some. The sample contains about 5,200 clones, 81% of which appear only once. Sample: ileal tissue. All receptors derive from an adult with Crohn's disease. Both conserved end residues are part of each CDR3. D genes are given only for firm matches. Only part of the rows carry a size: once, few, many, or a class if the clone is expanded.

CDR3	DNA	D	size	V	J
CASSPQLNEKLFF	TGTGCCAGCAGCCCACAGCTAAATGAAAAACTGTTTTTT	-	-	TRBV7-8	TRBJ1-4
CASSDRGVTSGKASTGRTPGSCFF	-	-	-	TRBV2	TRBJ2-2
CASSPSAVTGGRSGNTIYF	TGTGCCAGCAGCCCTAGCGCGGTCACAGGGGGCCGCTCTGGAAACACCATATATTTT	TRBD1	-	TRBV7-3	TRBJ1-3
CASSQGRGSNYGYTF	TGTGCCAGCAGCCAGGGCAGGGGATCTAACTATGGCTACACCTTC	-	-	TRBV4-2	TRBJ1-2
CASSPLRIAGGLMSYNEQFF	TGTGCCAGCAGCCCCCTGCGGATAGCGGGGGGTCTTATGAGCTACAATGAGCAGTTCTTC	TRBD2	few	TRBV9	TRBJ2-1
CASSQGWGGAGGELFF	TGCGCCAGCAGCCAAGGGTGGGGGGGCGCAGGCGGGGAGCTGTTTTTT	-	-	TRBV4-1	TRBJ2-2
CASSLAPEEGYTF	TGTGCCAGCAGCTTGGCCCCGGAGGAGGGCTACACCTTC	-	-	TRBV5-6	TRBJ1-2
CASSLSGAGGTEAFF	TGTGCCAGCAGTTTATCGGGGGCGGGAGGCACTGAAGCTTTCTTT	-	-	TRBV28	TRBJ1-1
CASSYVGGPGDEQYF	TGTGCCAGCAGTTACGTTGGCGGGCCCGGGGACGAGCAGTACTTC	-	-	TRBV6-5	TRBJ2-7
CAIRSSGSTDTQYF	TGTGCCATCCGGTCTAGCGGGAGCACAGATACGCAGTATTTT	TRBD2	-	TRBV10-3	TRBJ2-3
CASRYIGTIQETQYF	TGTGCCAGCAGATATATCGGGACAATTCAAGAGACCCAGTACTTC	-	-	TRBV5-4	TRBJ2-5
CASSSGYGYTF	TGTGCCAGCAGTTCAGGCTATGGCTACACCTTC	-	-	TRBV27	TRBJ1-2
CASSDRDRLSYEQYF	TGCGCCAGCAGTGATAGGGACAGACTATCCTACGAGCAGTACTTC	TRBD1	-	TRBV10-2	TRBJ2-7
CASSRTGTRGDTQYF	TGTGCCAGCTCGAGAACCGGGACTAGGGGGGATACGCAGTATTTT	TRBD2	-	TRBV7-2	TRBJ2-3
CASSLGGGGTGELFF	TGTGCCAGCAGCTTAGGCGGAGGTGGCACCGGGGAGCTGTTTTTT	-	-	TRBV7-2	TRBJ2-2
CASSMGGRGTEAFF	TGTGCCAGCTCCATGGGGGGGCGAGGGACTGAAGCTTTCTTT	-	-	TRBV18	TRBJ1-1
CASSLTGGSYEQYF	TGTGCCAGCAGTTTGACAGGGGGGTCTTACGAGCAGTACTTC	TRBD1	-	TRBV27	TRBJ2-7
CASSSQLNTEAFF	TGTGCCAGCAGCTCCCAATTGAACACTGAAGCTTTCTTT	-	once	TRBV7-9	TRBJ1-1
CASSQATGGAYEQYF	TGCGCCAGCAGCCAAGCCACGGGGGGTGCCTACGAGCAGTACTTC	TRBD2	-	TRBV4-3	TRBJ2-7
CASSRQINYGYTF	TGTGCCAGCAGTCGACAGATAAACTATGGCTACACCTTC	-	-	TRBV6-5	TRBJ1-2
CASSSSTGSPFEQYF	TGTGCCAGCAGCTCATCGACAGGGTCCCCCTTCGAGCAGTACTTC	TRBD1	-	TRBV5-5	TRBJ2-7
CASRRTSGSSTDTQYF	TGTGCCAGCAGGCGGACTAGCGGGAGCTCTACCGATACGCAGTATTTT	TRBD2	-	TRBV2	TRBJ2-3
CASSQGLLDTGELFF	TGTGCCAGCAGCCAAGGCCTACTTGACACCGGGGAGCTGTTTTTT	-	few	TRBV4-2	TRBJ2-2
CASSPQFQRTGELFF	TGTGCCAGCAGCCCCCAGTTCCAGCGGACCGGGGAGCTGTTTTTT	-	-	TRBV7-9	TRBJ2-2
CATTRTSSNTGELFF	TGTGCCACTACGCGAACTAGCAGTAACACCGGGGAGCTGTTTTTT	-	few	TRBV11-2	TRBJ2-2
CASSPSMGSGRGEQYF	TGTGCCAGCAGCCCTTCTATGGGTAGCGGGAGAGGAGAGCAGTACTTC	TRBD2	-	TRBV25-1	TRBJ2-7
CASSDGTGARNSPLHF	TGCGCCAGCAGCGACGGAACAGGGGCGCGCAATTCACCCCTCCACTTT	TRBD1	once	TRBV5-1	TRBJ1-6
CASSIGARTGSGEQYF	TGTGCCAGTAGTATCGGGGCGAGGACCGGGAGTGGCGAGCAGTACTTC	-	-	TRBV19	TRBJ2-7
CASSWRGGNEKLFF	TGTGCCAGCAGTTGGAGGGGGGGTAATGAAAAACTGTTTTTT	-	-	TRBV28	TRBJ1-4
CASTVSYEQYF	TGTGCCAGCACCGTTAGCTACGAGCAGTACTTC	-	-	TRBV28	TRBJ2-7
CASSPVTGAAEAFF	TGTGCCAGCAGCCCTGTTACAGGGGCGGCTGAAGCTTTCTTT	TRBD1	once	TRBV7-9	TRBJ1-1
CASSQDGLRGRLGNEQFF	TGCGCCAGCAGCCAAGACGGTCTCAGGGGGCGGTTGGGCAATGAGCAGTTCTTC	TRBD1	-	TRBV4-3	TRBJ2-1
CASRGHYEQYF	TGTGCCAGCAGGGGCCATTACGAGCAGTACTTC	-	-	TRBV2	TRBJ2-7